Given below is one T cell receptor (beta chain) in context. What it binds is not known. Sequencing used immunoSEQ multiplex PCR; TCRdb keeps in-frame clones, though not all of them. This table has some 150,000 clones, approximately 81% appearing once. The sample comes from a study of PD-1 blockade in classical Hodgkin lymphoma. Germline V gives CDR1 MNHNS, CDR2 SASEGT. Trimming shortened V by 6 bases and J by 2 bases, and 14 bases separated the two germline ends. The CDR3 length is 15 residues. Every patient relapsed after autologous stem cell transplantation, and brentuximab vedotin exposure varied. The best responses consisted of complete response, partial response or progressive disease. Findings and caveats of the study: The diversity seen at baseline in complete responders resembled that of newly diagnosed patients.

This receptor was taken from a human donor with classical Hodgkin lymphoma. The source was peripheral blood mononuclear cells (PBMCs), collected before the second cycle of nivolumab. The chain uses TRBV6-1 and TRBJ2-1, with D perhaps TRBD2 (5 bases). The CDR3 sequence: CASRSGAGTYNEQFF. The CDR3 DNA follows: TGTGCCAGCAGGTCGGGCGCCGGGACCTACAATGAGCAGTTCTTC.